Below are 8 T cell receptor beta chains sequenced from a single sample in a study of cytomegalovirus exposure and HLA in healthy donors. This PCR relied on a set of 60 Vbeta primers and 13 Jbeta primers. Assay used: immunoSEQ multiplex PCR; TCRdb lists only in-frame clones, some missing. The table has over 150,000 clones, around 82% seen once; the top ten hold roughly 5.3%. Specimen: PBMCs. These receptors were collected from a middle-aged woman in good health and CMV-seropositive.

This chain joins TRBV2 and TRBJ1-5; TRBD1 might be the D (5 bases). With 9 bases removed from V and 4 bases from J, the gap between germline ends came to 13 bases. CDR3 size: 13 residues. Germline lookup yields CDR1 SNHLY and CDR2 FYNNEI. CDR3 nucleotides: TGTGCCAGTTGCAGGGTCCAGAATCAGCCCCAGCATTTT. Translation: CASCRVQNQPQHF.

The chain joins TRBV2 to TRBJ2-3; 10 bases agree with TRBD2. The CDR3 loop spans 14 amino acids. V trimming: 10 bases; J trimming: 3 bases; junction bases outside the gene matches: 7. The germline V gene has CDR1 SNHLY and CDR2 FYNNEI. The CDR3 bases are TGTGCCACCGAAGCGGGAGGGAGGACAGATACGCAGTATTTT. This encodes CATEAGGRTDTQYF.

This clone was seen only once. The J gene is TRBJ2-5, the V gene TRBV15, with D perhaps matching TRBD2 (6 bases). V dropped 4 bases and J dropped 5 bases, with 14 bases sitting between them. This CDR3 is built from 14 residues. Germline CDR1 and CDR2: LNHNV and YYDKDF (reference sequence). The CDR3 here is CATSTPGLEETQYF. In DNA form, the CDR3 reads TGTGCCACCAGCACACCGGGACTCGAGGAGACCCAGTACTTC.

The J gene is TRBJ1-2, the V gene TRBV7-3, with 9 bases aligning to TRBD1. Germline trimming cut 5 bases from V and 6 bases from J; bases unmatched to any gene: 4. The CDR3 covers 13 residues. Germline loops: CDR1 SGHTA, CDR2 FQGTGA. The CDR3 spells CASSPGTGNGYTF. The CDR3 DNA reads TGTGCCAGCAGCCCTGGGACAGGGAATGGCTACACCTTC.

This clone was found once. V usage is TRBV5-1 and J usage is TRBJ1-1, with TRBD1 as a possible D gene (5 bases). Germline CDR1 is SGHRS and CDR2 is YFSETQ. The length of the CDR3 is 14 residues. The V gene lost 4 bases and the J gene lost 3 bases, with 13 bases spanning the gap. CDR3 bases: TGCGCCAGCAGCCGGGTCGGGGGAGACACTGAAGCTTTCTTT. It is translated as CASSRVGGDTEAFF.

The V call is TRBV6-5, the J call TRBJ2-7; 7 nucleotides agree with TRBD1. Germline loops: CDR1 MNHEY, CDR2 SVGAGI. This CDR3 has 14 residues. Losses at the gene ends were 6 bases for V and 2 bases for J; bases not matched to a gene: 7. CDR3 in amino acids: CASSRNRGTYEQYF. In nucleotides, the CDR3 is TGTGCCAGCAGCCGAAACAGGGGAACCTACGAGCAGTACTTC.

Only one count was recorded for this clone. The chain uses TRBV27 and TRBJ1-1, with 7 bases identical to TRBD1. After removal of 7 bases from V and 1 base from J, the junction contained 3 bases not matched to a gene. CDR3 length: 13 residues. Germline V gene sequence: CDR1 MNHEY, CDR2 SMNVEV (reference sequence). The CDR3 sequence is CASKDRENTEAFF. CDR3 in DNA: TGTGCCAGCAAAGACAGGGAGAACACTGAAGCTTTCTTT.

This clone was picked up a small number of times. The rearrangement links TRBV11-3 to TRBJ2-3; TRBD2 agrees at 8 bases. V trimming: 2 bases; J trimming: 5 bases; junction bases outside the gene matches: 6. Germline assignment: CDR1 SGHNT and CDR2 YENEEA. The CDR3 spans 15 residues. In DNA, the CDR3 is TGTGCCAGCAGCTTACTAGCGGGCCAAATAGATACGCAGTATTTT. It codes for CASSLLAGQIDTQYF.